Listed here is a single T cell receptor (beta chain). Its antigen remains unknown. There are 14 residues in the CDR3. The V gene end was trimmed by 1 base and the J gene end by 6 bases; junction bases not matched to a gene: 2. Germline assignment: CDR1 LNHNV and CDR2 YYDKDF (reference sequence). 60 Vbeta and 13 Jbeta primers were used in PCR. Repertoires were generated with immunoSEQ multiplex PCR, while TCRdb's copy carries only in-frame clones and drops some. The sample consists of about 150,000 clones, 80% to 90% of them appearing once. This entry belongs to a study of cytomegalovirus exposure and HLA in healthy donors. Study conclusions and caveats: In a later analysis, HLA-associated beta chains showed higher expansion and lower generation probabilities than comparable chains. Most sequenced TCRs were rare (though some public TCRs occurred in many donors). Presence/absence analyses rested on an assumption that sequencing depth was roughly uniform across donors. As was reported, the HLA-A and HLA-B alleles of most subjects were accurately predicted from TCR beta sequences.

This sequence joins TRBV15 and TRBJ1-4; TRBD1 matches 7 bases. Material: PBMCs. The clonotype originates from a boy aged 2 to 10 in good health and CMV-seronegative. The CDR3 region is CATSRGGQDEKLFF. The CDR3 bases are TGTGCCACCAGCAGAGGAGGACAGGATGAAAAACTGTTTTTT. The whole variable domain, remainder taken from reference TRBV15 and TRBJ1-4, is DAMVIQNPRYQVTQFGKPVTLSCSQTLNHNVMYWYQQKSSQAPKLLFHYYDKDFNNEADTPDNFQSRRPNTSFCFLDIRSPGLGDTAMYLCATSRGGQDEKLFFGSGTQLSVL.